Listed below are T cell receptor beta chains from one sample, sequenced in a study of human T cells and chemical hapten exposure. TCRdb reprocessed the RACE reads with MiXCR, giving one entry per CDR3 protein. Altogether approximately 370,000 distinct CDR3 sequences are present, around 5.5% being singletons, with the ten largest covering approximately 8.2%. The sequenced sample was whole blood, obtained in connection with sensitization to the hapten diphenylcyclopropenone (DPC). The receptors shown here come from a woman under 30 with alopecia areata. Some clones in this sample may be carry-over from other donors' samples. CDR3s include the opening cysteine and the closing phenylalanine or tryptophan. D genes are given only for firm matches. Clone size is shown for a subset of rows, as once, few, many or a class of expanded clone.

v_call	clone_size	j_call	d_call	cdr3_aa	cdr3_nt
TRBV5-6	many	TRBJ2-6	.	CASSLDGSSGANVLTF	TGTGCCAGCAGCTTGGATGGGTCCTCTGGGGCCAACGTCCTGACTTTC
TRBV7-2	few	TRBJ1-2	TRBD1	CASSKGTGNGYTF	TGTGCCAGCAGCAAGGGGACAGGGAACGGCTACACCTTC
TRBV4-3	many	TRBJ2-7	TRBD2	CASSPGRAYEQYF	TGCGCCAGCAGCCCGGGGAGGGCCTACGAGCAGTACTTC
TRBV29-1	many	TRBJ2-3	.	CSVKGSTDTQYF	TGCAGCGTTAAGGGTAGCACAGATACGCAGTATTTT
TRBV20-1	few	TRBJ2-7	TRBD2	CSARSVAGGYEQYF	TGCAGTGCTAGATCGGTAGCGGGGGGATACGAGCAGTACTTC
TRBV9	few	TRBJ1-6	.	CASSVDGNSPLHF	TGTGCCAGCAGCGTAGACGGTAATTCACCCCTCCACTTT
TRBV6-4	many	TRBJ1-5	.	CASSEGPGIQPQHF	TGTGCCAGCAGCGAAGGCCCGGGGATTCAGCCCCAGCATTTT
TRBV12-3/TRBV12-4	many	TRBJ1-2	.	CASSTPNYGYTF	TGTGCCAGCAGTACCCCTAACTATGGCTACACCTTC
TRBV29-1	.	TRBJ2-7	TRBD1	CSVEGTGGPYEQYF	TGCAGCGTTGAAGGCACAGGGGGACCCTACGAGCAGTACTTC
TRBV20-1	.	TRBJ1-5	.	CSARDRALQPQHF	TGCAGTGCTAGAGACAGGGCTCTGCAGCCCCAGCATTTT
TRBV12-5	many	TRBJ1-6	.	CASGLGSLNPPLHF	TGTGCTAGTGGTTTGGGGTCGCTCAATCCACCCCTCCACTTT
TRBV6-2/TRBV6-3	few	TRBJ1-2	TRBD1	CASTRGQGPYGYTF	TGTGCCAGCACTCGCGGACAGGGACCCTATGGCTACACCTTC
TRBV4-3	many	TRBJ2-3	.	CASSQDRATDTQYF	TGCGCCAGCAGCCAAGACAGGGCCACAGATACGCAGTATTTT
TRBV27	few	TRBJ2-3	TRBD2	CASRTLAVPSTDTQYF	TGTGCCAGCAGGACCCTAGCGGTACCTAGCACAGATACGCAGTATTTT
TRBV9	many	TRBJ1-1	.	CASSVVLASNTEAFF	TGTGCCAGCAGCGTAGTTCTGGCGTCGAACACTGAAGCTTTCTTT
TRBV12-3/TRBV12-4	few	TRBJ2-7	.	CASSADREGFYEQYF	TGTGCCAGCAGTGCGGACAGAGAGGGATTCTACGAGCAGTACTTC
TRBV5-5	many	TRBJ1-1	.	CASSLDREALAEAFF	TGTGCCAGCAGCTTGGACAGGGAGGCTTTGGCTGAAGCTTTCTTT
TRBV5-1	many	TRBJ1-4	.	CASSLGAGSNEKLFF	TGCGCCAGCAGCTTGGGGGCCGGTTCTAATGAAAAACTGTTTTTT
TRBV20-1	.	TRBJ2-1	.	CSARPKSSYNEQFF	TGCAGTGCTAGACCGAAGAGCTCCTACAATGAGCAGTTCTTC
TRBV6-2/TRBV6-3	many	TRBJ1-1	.	CASSYPRTAPNTEAFF	TGTGCCAGCAGTTACCCGAGGACAGCTCCGAACACTGAAGCTTTCTTT
TRBV7-2	.	TRBJ2-3	.	CASSLGRDRTDTQYF	TGTGCCAGCAGCTTAGGTCGGGATAGAACAGATACGCAGTATTTT
TRBV4-1	many	TRBJ1-4	.	CASSQDRRGEGEKLFF	TGCGCCAGCAGCCAAGATCGGAGGGGCGAAGGTGAAAAACTGTTTTTT
TRBV11-3	few	TRBJ2-2	.	CASSSPRHRELFF	TGTGCCAGCAGCTCGCCCCGGCACCGGGAGCTGTTTTTT
TRBV20-1	.	TRBJ1-5	TRBD1	CSAPGQGNQPQHF	TGCAGTGCCCCTGGACAGGGCAATCAGCCCCAGCATTTT
TRBV5-5	.	TRBJ1-5	.	CASSLFGGRFNQPQHF	TGTGCCAGCAGCTTGTTTGGGGGGAGGTTCAATCAGCCCCAGCATTTT
TRBV14	many	TRBJ1-1	.	CASSQPAVMEAFF	TGTGCCAGCAGCCAACCAGCCGTAATGGAAGCTTTCTTT
TRBV7-8	.	TRBJ2-7	TRBD2	CASSDNSGVVYEQYF	TGTGCCAGCAGCGACAACAGCGGGGTGGTATACGAGCAGTACTTC
TRBV29-1	many	TRBJ1-2	.	CSVEAGNYGYTF	TGCAGCGTTGAAGCAGGGAACTATGGCTACACCTTC
TRBV4-3	few	TRBJ1-6	.	CASSQDPFTSPLHF	TGCGCCAGCAGCCAAGATCCTTTCACCTCACCCCTCCACTTT
TRBV5-1	.	TRBJ2-7	.	CASGLRGGYPYEQYF	TGCGCCAGCGGACTTAGAGGGGGGTATCCCTACGAGCAGTACTTC
TRBV9	.	TRBJ2-7	TRBD2	CASSVGVAGLSYEQYF	TGTGCCAGCAGCGTAGGAGTAGCGGGGCTCTCCTACGAGCAGTACTTC
TRBV19	.	TRBJ2-2	TRBD1	CASSLRDRGFSGELFF	TGTGCCAGTAGTCTCCGGGACAGGGGGTTTTCCGGGGAGCTGTTTTTT
TRBV18	many	TRBJ2-1	.	CASSPQTQYSEQFF	TGTGCCAGCTCACCTCAGACCCAATATTCTGAGCAGTTCTTC
TRBV9	few	TRBJ2-2	.	CASSVEFTGELFF	TGTGCCAGCAGCGTAGAGTTCACCGGGGAGCTGTTTTTT
TRBV18	few	TRBJ2-7	.	CASSPTDLPLGHEQYF	TGTGCCAGCTCACCAACGGACCTACCTTTAGGCCACGAGCAGTACTTC